This T cell receptor beta chain was captured in a study of STAT5B mutations in CD4+ large granular lymphocyte leukemia. Study-wide results and limits: Higher CD4+ than CD8+ T-LGLL clonality might reflect small sample size.

The CDR3 sequence is 13 residues long. The germline gives CDR1 SGHAT, CDR2 FQNNGV. V was trimmed by 3 bases and J by 8 bases, leaving 13 bases between them. Profiling relied on immunoSEQ multiplex PCR, and the TCRdb table lists in-frame clones only, not all of them. The sample holds approximately 21,000 clones, around 80% seen once. Regarding this clone: Its cognate antigen is unknown.

This TCR was recovered from a human donor in good health. V and J are TRBV11-2 and TRBJ1-2; D not resolved. The sequenced sample was CD4+ T cells from blood buffy coats. For the CDR3, the DNA is TGTGCCAGCAGCTTCCTGCGGCTTGTCGGCTACACCTTC. This gives the protein CASSFLRLVGYTF.